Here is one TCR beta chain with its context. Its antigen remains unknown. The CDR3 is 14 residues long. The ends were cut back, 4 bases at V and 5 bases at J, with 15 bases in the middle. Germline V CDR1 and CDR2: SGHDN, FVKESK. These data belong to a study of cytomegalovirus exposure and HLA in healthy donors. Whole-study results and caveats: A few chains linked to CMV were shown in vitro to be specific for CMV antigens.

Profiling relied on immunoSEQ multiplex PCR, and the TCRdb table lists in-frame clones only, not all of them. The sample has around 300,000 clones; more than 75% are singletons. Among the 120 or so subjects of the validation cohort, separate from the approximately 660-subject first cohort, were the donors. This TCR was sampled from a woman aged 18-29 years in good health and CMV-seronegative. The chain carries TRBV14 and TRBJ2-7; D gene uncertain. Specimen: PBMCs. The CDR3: CASSPVTVPHEQYF. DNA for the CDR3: TGTGCCAGCAGCCCGGTCACAGTTCCCCACGAGCAGTACTTC.